These T cell receptor beta chains were read from a single sample in a study of T cells in Graves' hyperthyroidism and ophthalmopathy. TCRdb analysed the multiplex PCR reads with MiXCR anew, one entry per CDR3 protein. The sample carries about 250,000 distinct CDR3 sequences, roughly 22% recorded once. The sequencing input was blood. All receptors come from a man younger than 45 with Graves' ophthalmopathy. The CDR3 runs from the conserved cysteine through the conserved F or W. The D gene is left open where the match is weak. Only some rows state a clone size, as once, few, many or a class for expanded clones.

v_gene,abundance,d_gene,j_gene,CDR3aa,CDR3nt
TRBV7-2,-,-,TRBJ1-4,CASSLAPPGTNEKLFF,TGTGCCAGCAGCTTAGCGCCGCCAGGGACAAATGAAAAACTGTTTTTT
TRBV9,-,-,TRBJ2-1,CASSGLARGSGYNEQFF,TGTGCCAGCAGCGGTTTAGCAAGAGGGAGCGGCTACAATGAGCAGTTCTTC
TRBV12-5,-,-,TRBJ2-1,CASGLGLNNEQFF,TGTGCTAGTGGTTTGGGACTAAACAATGAGCAGTTCTTC
TRBV19,-,-,TRBJ2-3,CASWGREGTDTQYF,TGTGCCAGTTGGGGGCGGGAAGGCACAGATACGCAGTATTTT
TRBV19,-,TRBD2,TRBJ2-1,CASSTLAGGNNEQFF,TGTGCCAGTAGTACACTAGCGGGAGGAAACAATGAGCAGTTCTTC
TRBV5-1,few,TRBD2,TRBJ2-5,CASSPGLAGVVETQYF,TGCGCCAGCAGCCCCGGACTAGCGGGAGTCGTGGAGACCCAGTACTTC
TRBV7-6,few,TRBD1,TRBJ1-4,CASSPDRSGGEKLFF,TGTGCCAGCAGTCCGGACAGGTCGGGGGGTGAAAAACTGTTTTTT
TRBV5-1,few,-,TRBJ1-5,CASSTDGQRNQPQHF,TGCGCCAGCAGCACGGACGGACAGCGAAATCAGCCCCAGCATTTT
TRBV7-2,-,-,TRBJ2-7,CASTRRARFYEQYF,TGTGCCAGCACTAGGCGGGCCAGATTCTACGAGCAGTACTTC
TRBV5-1,-,-,TRBJ2-3,CASSLNPGGADTQYF,TGCGCCAGCAGCTTGAATCCAGGCGGGGCAGATACGCAGTATTTT
TRBV4-1,many,TRBD2,TRBJ2-1,CASSRFWGTSGTNEQFF,TGCGCCAGCAGCCGATTTTGGGGGACTAGCGGGACAAATGAGCAGTTCTTC
TRBV20-1,-,TRBD1,TRBJ2-1,CSASGTAYNEQFF,TGCAGTGCTTCCGGGACAGCCTACAATGAGCAGTTCTTC
TRBV14,many,-,TRBJ2-3,CASSQGFSGPSTDTQYF,TGTGCCAGCAGCCAAGGTTTTAGCGGACCCTCCACAGATACGCAGTATTTT
TRBV28,-,-,TRBJ1-2,CASSFWSENGYTF,TGTGCCAGCAGTTTTTGGTCTGAGAATGGCTACACCTTC
TRBV9,-,-,TRBJ2-7,CASSLAPFPYEQYF,TGTGCCAGCAGCTTGGCCCCCTTCCCCTACGAGCAGTACTTC
TRBV12-3/TRBV12-4,-,TRBD1,TRBJ1-1,CASSPGTGWTEAFF,TGTGCCAGCAGTCCAGGGACAGGGTGGACTGAAGCTTTCTTT
TRBV13,few,TRBD2,TRBJ2-2,CASSPGGRERTGELFF,TGTGCCAGCAGTCCCGGTGGGAGGGAGCGGACCGGGGAGCTGTTTTTT
TRBV27,few,TRBD2,TRBJ2-1,CASSHSGSEQFF,TGTGCCAGCAGCCACAGCGGGAGTGAGCAGTTCTTC
TRBV3-1,few,TRBD1,TRBJ2-7,CASSPEGQGYEQYF,TGTGCCAGCAGCCCGGAGGGACAGGGATACGAGCAGTACTTC
TRBV18,many,-,TRBJ2-7,CASSPSLYEQYF,TGTGCCAGCTCACCATCGTTATACGAGCAGTACTTC
TRBV20-1,many,TRBD2,TRBJ2-3,CSARDPGTTGTDTQYF,TGCAGTGCTAGAGATCCCGGGACTACCGGCACAGATACGCAGTATTTT
TRBV9,-,-,TRBJ2-7,CASSVETSTEQYF,TGTGCCAGCAGCGTAGAAACCTCCACCGAGCAGTACTTC
TRBV7-9,-,-,TRBJ2-3,CASSPEAYTQYF,TGTGCCAGCAGCCCAGAGGCATATACGCAGTATTTT